The sequence of this T cell receptor (beta chain) was determined in a study of early T cells in non-severe SARS-CoV-2 infection (dated by TCRdb to the early 2020s). Describing the broader study: Bulk RNA from unsorted whole blood was used for TCR sequencing, so alpha and beta chains could not be paired. Study-wide conclusions, independent of this receptor: VDJdb matching was skewed toward anti-spike CD8 responses and likely underestimated virus-specific expansions by missing private and CD4 specificities.

Library method: 5' RACE. TCRdb lists the instrument as NextSeq 500. The TCR library protocol attached unique molecular identifiers to individual cDNA molecules to correct for sequencing error and PCR bias. Sequencing covered both TCR alpha and beta chains, and within each sample the abundances of alpha and beta sequences were tightly co-correlated. In the authors' own workflow: V gene, J gene and CDR3 annotation of TCR sequences was performed with Decombinator V4. Expanded TCRs were defined as changing significantly between any two time points under a Poisson model with p below 0.0001. TCR abundances were normalised to the total number of TCRs sequenced per sample and expressed as counts per million. MAIT TCRs were defined by TRAV1-2 paired with TRAJ12, TRAJ20 or TRAJ33, and iNKT TCRs by TRAV10 paired with TRAJ18. VDJdb, accessed on 1 November 2021, was searched for TCRs annotated for CMV, EBV and SARS-CoV-2, and TCRs annotated for more than one antigen were excluded. The raw public reads went through TCRdb reprocessing: fastp at Q25, MiXCR clone calling, in-frame beta chains kept. Here each entry gathers all rows of one CDR3 protein and keeps the most common genes and DNA. The V and J calls reflect TCRdb's pipeline rather than the authors' work. The sample has about 130,000 distinct CDR3 sequences on record, more than 13% of them singletons. Less than 25% of the sample belongs to the ten largest clones.

From the cysteine up to the phenylalanine, the CDR3 has a length of 12 residues. Of the read, only the CDR3 DNA is kept; its 36 bases are in frame from base 1. The germline ends are 14 bases apart after V is trimmed by 5 bases and J by 12 bases. The study was a case-control design nested within a healthcare worker cohort in London, UK, with weekly nasopharyngeal swab PCR tests and blood sampling. Healthcare workers were recruited during the week of the UK lockdown, between 23 and 31 March 2020, and followed weekly for up to roughly 15 weeks. This clonotype has just a few counts. This receptor's antigen is unknown. No clone much larger than this one lies a single base away; base qualities are absent.

Sequencing was performed on whole blood. The sequence was obtained from an adult who was a healthcare worker with PCR-confirmed SARS-CoV-2 infection or an uninfected control (not recorded which). This receptor chain uses TRBV12-3 or TRBV12-4 and TRBJ2-1; no D gene call is confident. The CDR3 sequence is CASSPRPTRQFF. The nucleotides are TGTGCCAGCAGTCCCCGGCCCACAAGGCAGTTCTTC.